This TCR beta chain was recorded in a study of blood T cells in healthy people across ages (dated by TCRdb to between 2014 and 2017). In terms of the full investigation: Template switching captured roughly one uniquely barcoded TCR beta cDNA molecule per two T cells in model experiments. Using deep sequencing normalized with unique cDNA molecular identifiers, the study measured how TCR beta repertoire diversity changes with age. The donors were split into four age groups: young (average about 15 years), middle-aged (around 37), aged (more than 60) and long-lived (over 75). Two additional independent replicas of 1 million unique cDNA reads from the same blood draw were analyzed for two donors (one aged 18 to 30 and one aged 80 or older). Broad study findings and their caveats: As age increased, observed TCR beta diversity per million T cells dropped in a roughly linear way, and a significant reduction was already evident by age about 40. Because donor CMV infection status was unknown, age-related changes in expanded clonotypes were potentially confounded. There was a strong correlation between observed TCR beta diversity and the percentage of naive T cells measured by flow cytometry. Because profiling used bulk unsorted PBMCs, naive and antigen-experienced compartments could not be compared conclusively. Compared with the aged group, the long-lived group had more naive CD4+ T cells, fewer expanded clones and increased TCR diversity, suggesting age selection. Total diversity estimates from one million sequenced T cells were considered lower bounds and underestimates.

In its sample, this clonotype was seen a few times. Its antigen specificity is not known. Nothing much larger sits one base from this clone, and base qualities are not available. Libraries were made using 5' RACE. Sequencing was performed on an Illumina HiSeq 2500. The second PCR ran for about 6 to 11 cycles and used a J-beta primer mix along with a sample-barcoded 5' primer. Each TCR beta cDNA molecule received a unique molecular identifier from a template-switch 5' adaptor carrying 12 random nucleotides. Each sample yielded at least 3 million CDR3-containing paired-end reads. First-strand cDNA was synthesized from all RNA with the Mint cDNA synthesis kit, primed by a TRBC-specific oligonucleotide. After uracil-DNA glycosylase treatment, a first 18-cycle PCR used universal primers M1SS and BC2_uni_R on all cDNA. In the authors' own workflow: For normalization, 1 million high-quality reads were randomly selected from each sample, with every read carrying a distinct molecular identifier. Instead of being binned into consensus sequences, reads with shared molecular identifiers were discarded. CDR3 identification, clonotype clustering and error correction used MiTCR with a Q25 quality threshold and the strictest error-elimination algorithm. A nonparametric unseen species model using Euler transformation provided a lower-bound estimate of total TCR beta diversity. TCRdb reprocessed the public reads (quality trimming at Q25 with fastp, clone calling with MiXCR) and kept in-frame beta chains. Every entry covers one CDR3 protein and lists the most common genes and DNA from its rows. These V and J calls rely on TCRdb rather than the paper's analysis. For this sample there are roughly 700,000 distinct CDR3 sequences; 20% to 25% appear just once. The top ten hold 9.4% of the sample.

The roughly 38 donors, aged about 6 to 95 years, were systemically healthy Caucasian individuals from Russia. Ten milliliters of peripheral blood were drawn from each donor into EDTA-treated Vacutainer tubes. Ficoll-Paque density-gradient centrifugation was used to isolate PBMCs, with at least 7 million per sample. Trizol reagent was used to extract total RNA from PBMCs, with at least 5 micrograms per sample. For every donor, an aliquot of PBMCs went through flow cytometry to measure the percentages of naive CD45RAhigh/CD27high T cells. At the junction V is shortened by 2 bases and J by 3 bases, with 16 bases in between. Its CDR3 holds 16 amino acids, cysteine through phenylalanine. Just the 48-base CDR3 DNA is kept, in frame starting at base 1. CDR1 and CDR2 (SNHLY, FYNNEI) derive from the germline V gene. This sample was also put to use in a study of T cells of mothers and their children. The other study reports the following: Nine systemically healthy Caucasian individuals served as donors, namely three mothers together with their six children. cDNA synthesis used all of the extracted RNA, with around 1.5 ug of RNA in each 15 ul reaction. In the second PCR, the M1S primer introduced both the sample barcodes and 2-4 random nucleotides. Each mother yielded over 10 million TCR beta CDR3 reads and each child 3 million or so reads. Thymic selection shapes the output of TCR recombination in a similar way in related and unrelated pairs, and inherited differences have a minor effect. Normalized repertoire overlap was always slightly but never significantly higher in related than unrelated mother-child pairs. No persistent microchimeric T cell clones were detected, at a sensitivity of approximately 100 clones per million clonotypes. Deep NGS was used in the study to compare the TCR beta repertoires of mothers and children and to look for features that separate related mother-child pairs from unrelated individuals. Mothers averaged roughly 40 +/- 4 years of age and children averaged roughly 10 +/- 4 years. After adapter ligation with NEBNext reagents, the libraries were sequenced on Illumina HiSeq 2000 with 100+100 nt paired-end reads. To avoid cross-contamination, the mother libraries and the child libraries were prepared a month apart and sequenced in separate runs. For each donor, between about 500,000 and 2,000,000 distinct TCR beta clonotypes were identified. Naive TCR beta clonotypes were estimated from low-frequency clonotypes matched to each donor's FACS-determined naive share, without sorting.

Sequenced: blood. The receptor comes from a boy younger than 18 in good health. This receptor chain uses TRBV2 and TRBJ2-5; TRBD1 is a weak D gene call, 5 bases matching. CDR3 loop: CASSEPLRVPKETQYF. The nucleotides are TGTGCCAGCAGTGAACCTCTCAGGGTTCCGAAAGAGACCCAGTACTTC.